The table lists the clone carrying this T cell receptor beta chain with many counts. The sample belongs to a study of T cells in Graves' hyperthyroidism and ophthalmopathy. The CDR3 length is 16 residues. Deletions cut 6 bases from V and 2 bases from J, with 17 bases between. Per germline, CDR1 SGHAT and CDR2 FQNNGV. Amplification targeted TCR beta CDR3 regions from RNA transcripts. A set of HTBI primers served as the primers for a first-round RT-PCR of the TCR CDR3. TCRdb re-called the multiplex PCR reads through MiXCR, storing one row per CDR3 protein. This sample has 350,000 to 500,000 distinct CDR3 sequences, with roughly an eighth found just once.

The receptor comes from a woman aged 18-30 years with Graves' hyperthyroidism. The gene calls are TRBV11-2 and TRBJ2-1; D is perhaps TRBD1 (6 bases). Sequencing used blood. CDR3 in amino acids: CASRLTVGGTYNEQFF. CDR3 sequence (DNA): TGTGCCAGCAGACTGACAGTTGGGGGCACCTACAATGAGCAGTTCTTC.